Ten or more counts support the clone carrying this T cell receptor (beta chain). Its antigen is unidentified. MiXCR, run by TCRdb on the reads, gives a single entry per CDR3 protein. The data hold more than 75,000 distinct CDR3 sequences, with 3.7% observed a single time. This entry is derived from a study of T cell repertoires in cytomegalovirus infection. The overall study: Shared public TCR beta signatures pointed to both CMV infection and a matching HLA type. Study results and caveats: The response measured ex vivo was dominated by TCR beta clonotypes (HLA-C-restricted and CMV-specific). Totalled public TCR beta family frequency picked out people who carried CMV plus the relevant HLA.

V dropped 6 bases and J dropped 5; count of bases not matched to a gene: 12. The CDR3 length is 17 residues. The germline gives CDR1 MDHEN, CDR2 SYDVKM. The rearrangement uses TRBV28 and TRBJ2-1, with 11 bases aligning to TRBD2. This TCR was sampled from a human donor in good health (CMV status not recorded). Some clones in this sample may be carry-over from other donors' samples. Sequences were obtained from PBMCs. The CDR3 DNA follows: TGTGCCAGCAGCCCGGGACTAGCGGCGGTTCGGGACAATGAGCAGTTCTTC. Translating gives CASSPGLAAVRDNEQFF.